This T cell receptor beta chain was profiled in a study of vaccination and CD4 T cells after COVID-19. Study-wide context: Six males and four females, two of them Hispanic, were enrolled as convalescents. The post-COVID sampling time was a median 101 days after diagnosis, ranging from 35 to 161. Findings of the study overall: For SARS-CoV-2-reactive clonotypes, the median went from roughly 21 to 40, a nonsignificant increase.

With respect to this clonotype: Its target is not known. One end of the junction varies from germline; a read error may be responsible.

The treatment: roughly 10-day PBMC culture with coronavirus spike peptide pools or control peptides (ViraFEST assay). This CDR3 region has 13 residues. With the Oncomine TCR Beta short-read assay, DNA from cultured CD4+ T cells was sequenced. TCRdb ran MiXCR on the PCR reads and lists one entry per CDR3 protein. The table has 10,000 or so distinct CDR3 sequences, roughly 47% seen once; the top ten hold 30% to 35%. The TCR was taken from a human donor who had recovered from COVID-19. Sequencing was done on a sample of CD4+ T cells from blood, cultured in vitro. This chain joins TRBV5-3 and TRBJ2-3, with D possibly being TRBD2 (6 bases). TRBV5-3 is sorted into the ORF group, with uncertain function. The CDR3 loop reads CASSLGDSDTQYF. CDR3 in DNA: TGTGCCAGCAGCTTAGGGGACTCAGATACGCAGTATTTT.